Below, 29 T cell receptor beta chains from the same sample are listed, as sequenced in a study of blood T cell repertoires in COVID-19. Libraries were prepared by immunoSEQ multiplex PCR; TCRdb keeps only in-frame clonotypes and omits some of them. The data show some 90,000 clones, approximately 84% seen once. The sequenced material came from peripheral blood. Receptor source: a man between 60 and 75 years old with acute or convalescent COVID-19.

The V and J genes are TRBV19 and TRBJ2-2, with D perhaps matching TRBD2 (6 bases). CDR1 LNHDA and CDR2 SQIVND come from the germline V gene (reference sequence). With 4 bases removed from V and 7 bases from J, the gap between germline ends came to 13 bases. The CDR3 runs 14 residues. The CDR3 here is CASSTFASDGELFF. The CDR3 DNA reads TGTGCCAGTAGTACCTTTGCTAGCGACGGGGAGCTGTTTTTT.

This chain joins TRBV6-5 and TRBJ2-5, with a possible D match to TRBD1 (5 bases). The V gene's germline CDR1 is MNHEY and CDR2 SVGAGI. This CDR3 is 15 amino acids long. The V and J ends lost 0 bases and 2 bases respectively, with 10 bases between them. CDR3 bases: TGTGCCAGCAGTTACTCGGGCCAGGGACAAGAGACCCAGTACTTC. It yields the protein CASSYSGQGQETQYF.

This chain uses TRBV5-1 with TRBJ2-6; TRBD2 matches at 9 bases. The CDR3 extends over 17 amino acids. The trim removed 3 bases at V and 2 bases at J, leaving 6 bases unmatched. Germline V gene sequence: CDR1 SGHRS, CDR2 YFSETQ. Here the CDR3 reads CASSSAGGRAGANVLTF. CDR3 coding DNA: TGCGCCAGCAGCTCGGCGGGGGGGCGAGCTGGGGCCAACGTCCTGACTTTC.

This chain joins TRBV10-3 and TRBJ1-2; D ambiguous. Trimming took 7 bases from V and 0 from J, leaving 12 bases between them. The CDR3 covers 14 residues. Looked up from germline, CDR1 is ENHRY and CDR2 is SYGVKD. The CDR3, as DNA: TGTGCCATCATGGATAGTACAGCTAACTATGGCTACACCTTC. As protein: CAIMDSTANYGYTF.

This clone was recorded a few times. The rearrangement uses TRBV19 and TRBJ2-2; D remains ambiguous. CDR3 length: 15 amino acids. Germline V gene sequence: CDR1 LNHDA, CDR2 SQIVND (reference sequence). The V and J ends lost 1 base and 1 base respectively, with 7 bases between them. Here the CDR3 reads CASSIGAKNTGELFF. For the CDR3, the DNA is TGTGCCAGTAGTATAGGTGCTAAGAACACCGGGGAGCTGTTTTTT.

The gene calls are TRBV29-1 and TRBJ1-1, with D maybe TRBD1 (6 bases). The CDR3 runs to 14 residues. Trimming took 5 bases from V and 5 from J, leaving 18 bases between them. Germline V gene data show CDR1 as SQVTM and CDR2 as ANQGSEA. The CDR3 coding sequence is TGCAGCGTTCAATTGGGGGGGCGAGGGACTGAAGCTTTCTTT. Its translation: CSVQLGGRGTEAFF. Drawing the rest from reference TRBV29-1 and TRBJ1-1, the complete variable domain is SAVISQKPSRDICQRGTSLTIQCQVDSQVTMMFWYRQQPGQSLTLIATANQGSEATYESGFVIDKFPISRPNLTFSTLTVSNMSPEDSSIYLCSVQLGGRGTEAFFGQGTRLTVV.

A word on this clone: The same CDR3 can be traced to other DNA sequences in this sample. This chain uses TRBV30 with TRBJ2-3; D might be TRBD2 (5 bases). Trimming left V 5 bases short and J 3 bases short, with 9 bases between. The CDR3 extends over 12 amino acids. The V gene's germline CDR1 is GTSNPN and CDR2 SVGIG (reference sequence). The CDR3 DNA sequence: TGTGCCTGGCGGGGAGATACAGATACGCAGTATTTT. As protein: CAWRGDTDTQYF.

Note on this clone: The germline gene is not matched at one end of the junction; a read error may be the cause. The genes are TRBV19 and TRBJ2-7; TRBD1 aligns across 7 bases. Germline assignment: CDR1 LNHDA and CDR2 SQIVND (reference sequence). The CDR3 runs 12 residues. The CDR3, as DNA: TGTGCCAGTAGTCTCCGGGACAGACCCCTTCACTTC. Translated: CASSLRDRPLHF.

This clone showed up just once. The gene calls are TRBV2 and TRBJ1-1, with D possibly being TRBD1 (6 bases). Trimming took 6 bases from V and 5 from J, leaving 16 bases between them. There are 14 residues in the CDR3. Germline CDR1 reads SNHLY; CDR2 reads FYNNEI. CDR3 in amino acids: CASRGTLQRTEAFF. CDR3 sequence (DNA): TGTGCCAGCAGGGGGACACTCCAGAGGACTGAAGCTTTCTTT.

The genes are TRBV19 and TRBJ1-1; D might be TRBD1 (5 bases). Germline V gene lookup returns CDR1 LNHDA and CDR2 SQIVND (reference sequence). V lost 0 bases and J lost 6, with 23 bases in between. The CDR3 extends over 18 amino acids. DNA of the CDR3: TGTGCCAGTAGTATAGATGGATCCGGGACTGTTGGACACTCTGAAGCTTTCTTT. Encoded protein: CASSIDGSGTVGHSEAFF.

About this clone itself: One junction end disagrees with the germline gene, perhaps due to a read error. The rearrangement joins TRBV7-9 to TRBJ2-3, with 9 bases matching TRBD2. From germline, CDR1 is SEHNR and CDR2 FQNEAQ (reference sequence). This CDR3 has 16 residues. The CDR3 DNA is TGTGCCAGCAGTCCCGGAGCAGCGGGGGGCACGGATACGCAGTATTTT. Translated, it gives CASSPGAAGGTDTQYF.

Here the CDR3 reads CASTQAGTNYGYTF. In DNA, the CDR3 is TGTGCCAGCACTCAGGCAGGGACTAACTATGGCTACACCTTC. The chain links TRBV5-6 to TRBJ1-2; D is perhaps TRBD1 (5 bases). The length of the CDR3 is 14 residues. CDR1 and CDR2 (germline): SGHDT, YYEEEE. Trimming took off 6 bases at V and 0 bases at J, with 12 bases between the two ends.

In DNA form, the CDR3 reads TGTGCCAGCAGTATCGGACAGGGGGCCACCCTCCACTTT. This sequence encodes CASSIGQGATLHF. This chain links TRBV12-3 or TRBV12-4 with TRBJ1-6, with 11 bases fitting TRBD1. The CDR3 is 13 amino acids. V was clipped by 5 bases and J by 14 bases; unmatched bases: 5.

This sequence joins TRBV6-6 and TRBJ1-5; a possible D gene is TRBD1 (6 bases). CDR1 and CDR2 from the germline V gene are MNHNY and SVGAGI (reference sequence). Trimming took 6 bases from V and 9 from J, leaving 21 bases between them. CDR3 length: 15 residues. The CDR3 spells CASSKTGNGLTPQHF. For the CDR3, the DNA is TGTGCCAGCAGCAAGACAGGTAACGGCCTCACGCCCCAGCATTTT.

The chain carries TRBV6-5 and TRBJ2-1, with D possibly TRBD1 on 6 matching bases. V lost 7 bases and J 1 base, leaving 11 bases between the germline ends. Germline V gives CDR1 MNHEY, CDR2 SVGAGI. CDR3 length: 14 residues. In DNA, the CDR3 is TGTGCCAGCAAGAGGGGGTATTCCTACAATGAGCAGTTCTTC. It is translated as CASKRGYSYNEQFF.

The V and J genes are TRBV5-6 and TRBJ2-1, with 9 bases identical to TRBD2. Germline V gene data show CDR1 as SGHDT and CDR2 as YYEEEE. There are 16 residues in the CDR3. With 1 base clipped from V and 5 bases from J, the junction kept 7 bases outside the gene matches. The CDR3 loop is CASSLLRLAGNNEQFF. CDR3 bases: TGTGCCAGCAGCTTGCTGAGGCTAGCGGGAAACAATGAGCAGTTCTTC.

This chain links TRBV15 with TRBJ1-2; 9 nucleotides match TRBD1. From germline, CDR1 is LNHNV and CDR2 YYDKDF (reference sequence). V was clipped by 0 bases and J by 4 bases; unmatched bases: 3. This CDR3 has 15 amino acids. The chain's CDR3 is CATSRDRDRVYGYTF. DNA for the CDR3: TGTGCCACCAGCAGAGATCGGGACAGGGTCTATGGCTACACCTTC.

In this sample, this clone turned up a few times. The gene calls are TRBV5-4 and TRBJ1-6; 9 nucleotides agree with TRBD1. The germline CDR1 and CDR2 sequences are SGHNT and YYREEE (reference sequence). Trimming cost V 0 bases and J 7 bases; bases outside gene matches: 2. The CDR3 runs 15 residues. Here the CDR3 DNA reads TGTGCCAGCAGCTTGGCCGGGACAGGGAATTCACCCCTCCACTTT. Amino acids: CASSLAGTGNSPLHF.

This chain links TRBV19 with TRBJ2-3, with 10 bases that match TRBD2. V dropped 7 bases and J dropped 2; count of bases not matched to a gene: 3. Germline V gene lookup returns CDR1 LNHDA and CDR2 SQIVND (reference sequence). This CDR3 has 14 residues. CDR3 in amino acids: CASKLAGNTDTQYF. The CDR3, as DNA: TGTGCCAGTAAACTAGCGGGGAACACAGATACGCAGTATTTT.

The V gene is TRBV7-8, the J gene TRBJ2-7; TRBD1 matches at 7 bases. Germline V gene lookup returns CDR1 SGHVS and CDR2 FQNEAQ. The CDR3 runs to 14 residues. V gave up 2 bases and J gave up 2 bases; unmatched junction bases: 3. The CDR3, as DNA: TGTGCCAGCAGCTTAACAGGGGCCCCCTACGAGCAGTACTTC. Translated: CASSLTGAPYEQYF.

The V call is TRBV10-3, the J call TRBJ2-2; TRBD1 agrees at 9 bases. The germline CDR1 and CDR2 sequences are ENHRY and SYGVKD. CDR3 length: 14 residues. The trim removed 7 bases at V and 3 bases at J, leaving 3 bases unmatched. The CDR3 sequence is CAIKGQGDTGELFF. The CDR3 nucleotides are TGTGCCATCAAGGGACAGGGCGACACCGGGGAGCTGTTTTTT.

The chain recombines TRBV6-5 with TRBJ2-5; D uncertain. This CDR3 region has 13 residues. The germline V and J ends were trimmed by 6 bases and 7 bases, with 15 bases remaining between them. CDR1 MNHEY and CDR2 SVGAGI come from the germline V gene. CDR3 sequence reads: CASRKPLSLTQYF. CDR3 DNA: TGTGCCAGCAGGAAACCACTTAGTCTGACCCAGTACTTC.

The rearrangement links TRBV7-8 to TRBJ2-2; the match to TRBD1 covers 7 bases. The CDR3 sequence is 14 residues long. Germline trimming cut 6 bases from V and 6 bases from J; bases unmatched to any gene: 7. Germline V gene data show CDR1 as SGHVS and CDR2 as FQNEAQ. The CDR3 here is CASSATGVAGELFF. The DNA of the CDR3 is TGTGCCAGCAGTGCCACAGGGGTTGCCGGGGAGCTGTTTTTT.

The V call is TRBV7-2, the J call TRBJ2-3; perhaps TRBD2 as D (5 bases). Germline values: CDR1 SGHTA, CDR2 FQGNSA. The CDR3 is made up of 13 amino acids. V was trimmed by 3 bases and J by 7 bases, leaving 11 bases between them. CDR3 loop: CASSFERRNTQYF. For the CDR3, the DNA is TGTGCCAGCAGCTTTGAAAGGAGGAATACGCAGTATTTT.

The chain uses TRBV10-3 and TRBJ1-2; TRBD1 agrees at 9 bases. The CDR3 sequence is 17 residues long. Germline CDR1 and CDR2: ENHRY and SYGVKD. V was pared by 6 bases and J by 4 bases, with 15 bases of the junction left unmatched. The DNA of the CDR3 is TGTGCCATCAGGGGGGGACAGGGACGCCGGCCGCCCTATGGCTACACCTTC. It translates to CAIRGGQGRRPPYGYTF.

CDR3 nucleotides: TGTGCCAGCAGCTCCCGCAGGACAGGGAGAGGGGTAAAAACTAATGAAAAACTGTTTTTT. Its translation is CASSSRRTGRGVKTNEKLFF. The chain employs TRBV13 and TRBJ1-4; 8 bases map to TRBD1. Germline-derived CDR1 and CDR2 are PRHDT and FYEKMQ (reference sequence). The length of the CDR3 is 20 residues. The junction had 17 bases not matched to a gene; V was cut back by 4 bases and J by 1 base.

The rearrangement uses TRBV10-2 and TRBJ2-3; 9 bases are shared with TRBD1. V shed 3 bases, J shed 1 base, and the junction held 2 bases outside the gene matches. The germline gives CDR1 WSHSY, CDR2 SAAADI. This CDR3 spans 15 amino acids. The CDR3 nucleotides read TGCGCCAGCAGTGAAAGGGACAGGGGCACAGATACGCAGTATTTT. It specifies CASSERDRGTDTQYF.

A few counts support this clone. The chain combines TRBV6-5 with TRBJ1-6, with a possible D match to TRBD1 (6 bases). CDR1 and CDR2 (germline): MNHEY, SVGAGI. The CDR3 contains 16 residues. Trimming removed 0 bases from V and 6 bases from J, with 12 bases in between. CDR3 loop: CASSYSSSQGNSPLHF. CDR3 nucleotide sequence: TGTGCCAGCAGTTACTCGTCGTCACAGGGTAATTCACCCCTCCACTTT.

This chain connects TRBV3-1 (or the pseudogene TRBV3-2) to TRBJ2-5; perhaps TRBD2 as D (5 bases). The germline gives CDR1 LGHDT, CDR2 YNNKEL (reference sequence). Trimming removed 1 base from V and 9 bases from J, with 18 bases in between. The length of the CDR3 is 15 residues. The CDR3 nucleotides are TGTGCCAGCAGCCAAGTTGCGTTGGGAAAGGAGGCCCAGTACTTC. This sequence encodes CASSQVALGKEAQYF.